This T cell receptor beta chain originates from a study of CD8+CD57+ T cells in acquired aplastic anemia. Study details: Average DNA yield from sorted CD4+ and CD8+ cells was about 3 ug.

CDR3 and TCR beta VDJ profiling relied on a genomic DNA template. Using its own MiXCR run on the reads, TCRdb lists one record per CDR3 protein. The table has about half a million distinct CDR3 sequences, less than 35% seen once. As concerns this clonotype: Antigen unknown.

General study points: Patients and controls shared approximately 30 CD8+ CDR3 sequences, highly expressed in patients. Statistical testing detected no significant gap in CD8+ Simpson's diversity between patients and controls.

Selection for sequencing was limited to patients who had shown CD8+CD57+ cell expansion by flow cytometry. The study sampled blood from patients who had received no therapy. The sequence was obtained from a human donor with aplastic anemia. The sample comprised sorted CD4+, CD8+, or CD8+CD57+ T cells (not recorded which) from PBMCs.

The CDR3 DNA reads TGTGCCAGCAGCTCCACTCCGGTGCAGCCCCAGCATTTT. Translated, it gives CASSSTPVQPQHF. The rearrangement uses TRBV2 and TRBJ1-5; D gene unclear. Germline CDR1 and CDR2: SNHLY and FYNNEI. The CDR3 length is 13 residues. V dropped 6 bases and J dropped 7 bases, with 13 bases sitting between them. Full variable domain (remainder filled in from reference TRBV2 and TRBJ1-5): EPEVTQTPSHQVTQMGQEVILRCVPISNHLYFYWYRQILGQKVEFLVSFYNNEISEKSEIFDDQFSVERPDGSNFTLKIRSTKLEDSAMYFCASSSTPVQPQHFGDGTRLSIL.